This T cell receptor beta chain was captured by sequencing in a study of shared clonotypes between healthy human individuals. Germline values: CDR1 SQVTM, CDR2 ANQGSEA. This CDR3 spans 14 amino acids. The V and J ends lost 4 bases and 2 bases, in that order; junction bases with no gene match: 3. This table comes from immunoSEQ multiplex PCR, and its TCRdb copy is limited to in-frame clones, with some not included. The sample contains 450,000 to 600,000 clones, less than 85% of which appear only once. The clonotype originates from a woman aged 40 to 50 in good health. Some clones in this sample may be carry-over from other donors' samples. The specimen was PBMCs. This chain links TRBV29-1 with TRBJ1-5, with 9 bases matching TRBD1. CDR3 amino acids: CSVVWDRGNQPQHF. For the CDR3, the DNA is TGCAGCGTTGTTTGGGACAGGGGCAATCAGCCCCAGCATTTT.